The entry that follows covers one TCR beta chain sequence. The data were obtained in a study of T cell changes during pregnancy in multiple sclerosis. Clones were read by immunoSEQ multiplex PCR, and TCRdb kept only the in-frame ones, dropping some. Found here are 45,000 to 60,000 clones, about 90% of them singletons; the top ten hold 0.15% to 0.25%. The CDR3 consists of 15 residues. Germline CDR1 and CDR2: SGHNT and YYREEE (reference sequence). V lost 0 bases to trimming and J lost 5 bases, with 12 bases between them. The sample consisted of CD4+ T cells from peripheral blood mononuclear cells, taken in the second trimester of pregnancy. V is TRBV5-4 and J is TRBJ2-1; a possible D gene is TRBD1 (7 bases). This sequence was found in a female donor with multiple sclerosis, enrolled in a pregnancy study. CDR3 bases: TGTGCCAGCAGCTTGGGGCAGGGGGGCCACAATGAGCAGTTCTTC. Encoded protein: CASSLGQGGHNEQFF.